A selection of T cell receptor beta chains follows, all from one sample in a study of T-cell memory formation after mild COVID-19. Each CDR3 protein is one row after TCRdb ran MiXCR on the 5' RACE reads. The sample shows roughly 610,000 distinct CDR3 sequences, roughly 17% of them seen only once. What was sequenced was PBMCs or a T cell subset sorted from them (not recorded which). The source of these receptors is an adult woman who had mild COVID-19 (a few samples of this study predate the infection). Cell type and time point are not known. Both conserved end residues are part of each CDR3. Fields, in order: clone size, J gene, D gene, V gene, CDR3 DNA, CDR3 protein. A D gene is named only where the DNA matches it firmly. For some rows the clone size is stated as once, few or many, or as a class when expanded; others skip it.

size: .
J: TRBJ2-7
D: .
V: TRBV4-3
DNA: TGCGCCAGCAGCCAAGCCGCGGACTCCTACGAGCAGTACTTC
CDR3: CASSQAADSYEQYF

size: .
J: TRBJ1-1
D: .
V: TRBV30
DNA: TGTGCCTGGAGTGTAGGGGGGATTACGTTCTTT
CDR3: CAWSVGGITFF

size: .
J: TRBJ2-7
D: TRBD2
V: TRBV5-1
DNA: TGCGCCAGCAGCTTGGAGACTAGCGGGGAAAGAAACTTC
CDR3: CASSLETSGERNF

size: .
J: TRBJ2-1
D: .
V: TRBV4-3
DNA: TGCGCCAGCAGCCAAGCCCGTACTAGTCCCACCTACAATGAGCAGTTCTTC
CDR3: CASSQARTSPTYNEQFF

size: few
J: TRBJ1-1
D: .
V: TRBV7-9
DNA: TGTGCCAGCAGCCACTACGGGAACACTGAAGCTTTCTTT
CDR3: CASSHYGNTEAFF

size: .
J: TRBJ1-2
D: .
V: TRBV3-1
DNA: TGTGCCAGCAGCCAGGGATATAACTATGGCTACACCTTC
CDR3: CASSQGYNYGYTF

size: .
J: TRBJ2-1
D: .
V: TRBV19
DNA: TGTGCCAGTAGGGACTACCACAATGAGCAGTTCTTC
CDR3: CASRDYHNEQFF

size: few
J: TRBJ2-7
D: .
V: TRBV6-5
DNA: TGTGCCAGCAGTTACCAGGGCCCCTACGAGCAGTACTTC
CDR3: CASSYQGPYEQYF

size: few
J: TRBJ2-5
D: TRBD2
V: TRBV4-1
DNA: TGCGCCAGCACTCGTGCTAGCGGGGTCCAAGAGACCCAGTACTTC
CDR3: CASTRASGVQETQYF

size: many
J: TRBJ2-7
D: .
V: TRBV3-1
DNA: TGTGCCAGCAGCCAAGTGGGCTCCTACGAGCAGTACTTC
CDR3: CASSQVGSYEQYF

size: few
J: TRBJ1-2
D: TRBD1
V: TRBV5-1
DNA: TGCGCCAGCAGCTTGGCGGGACAGGGGATAGGAGAATATGGCTACACCTTC
CDR3: CASSLAGQGIGEYGYTF

size: .
J: TRBJ2-7
D: TRBD2
V: TRBV4-3
DNA: TGCGCCAGCAGCCAAGATCTGGGGACTAGGTCCTACGAGCAGTACTTC
CDR3: CASSQDLGTRSYEQYF

size: many
J: TRBJ2-7
D: .
V: TRBV6-2/TRBV6-3
DNA: TGTGCCAGCAGCCCGATTTACGGGACACCGTCCTACGAGCAGTACTTC
CDR3: CASSPIYGTPSYEQYF

size: .
J: TRBJ2-7
D: TRBD2
V: TRBV25-1
DNA: TGTGCCAGCAGTGAAGGATTCGGGGGGACTCAGTACTTC
CDR3: CASSEGFGGTQYF

size: .
J: TRBJ2-5
D: TRBD2
V: TRBV15
DNA: TGTGCCACCAGCAGAGATCCGGGAGGGCAGGAGACCCAGTACTTC
CDR3: CATSRDPGGQETQYF

size: many
J: TRBJ1-2
D: TRBD1
V: TRBV29-1
DNA: TGCAGCGTTGAAGGGACAGGGCCTTATGGCTACACCTTC
CDR3: CSVEGTGPYGYTF

size: .
J: TRBJ1-1
D: .
V: TRBV27
DNA: TGTGCCAGCAGTTTGGGAAGGGGTACGGGCGGACGGGCGGCTGAAGCTTTCTTT
CDR3: CASSLGRGTGGRAAEAFF

size: .
J: TRBJ2-1
D: TRBD2
V: TRBV7-2
DNA: TGTGCCAGCAGCTTAGGGATGGGTGCGGGAGGGCAGTTCTTC
CDR3: CASSLGMGAGGQFF

size: .
J: TRBJ2-1
D: TRBD1
V: TRBV24-1
DNA: TGTGCCACCAGTGACACCCCTGGGACAGGATTCTACAATGAGCAGTTCTTC
CDR3: CATSDTPGTGFYNEQFF

size: few
J: TRBJ1-5
D: .
V: TRBV27
DNA: TGTGCCAGCAGTTTATGGTTGGGACAGCCCCAGCATTTT
CDR3: CASSLWLGQPQHF

size: .
J: TRBJ2-4
D: TRBD1
V: TRBV7-9
DNA: TGTGCCAGCAGCTTAGGACAGGGTGGGTCCGGAGCCAAAAACATTCAGTACTTC
CDR3: CASSLGQGGSGAKNIQYF

size: few
J: TRBJ2-3
D: .
V: TRBV5-1
DNA: TGCGCCAGCAGCGTTGGACAGCGTTTAACCACAGATACGCAGTATTTT
CDR3: CASSVGQRLTTDTQYF